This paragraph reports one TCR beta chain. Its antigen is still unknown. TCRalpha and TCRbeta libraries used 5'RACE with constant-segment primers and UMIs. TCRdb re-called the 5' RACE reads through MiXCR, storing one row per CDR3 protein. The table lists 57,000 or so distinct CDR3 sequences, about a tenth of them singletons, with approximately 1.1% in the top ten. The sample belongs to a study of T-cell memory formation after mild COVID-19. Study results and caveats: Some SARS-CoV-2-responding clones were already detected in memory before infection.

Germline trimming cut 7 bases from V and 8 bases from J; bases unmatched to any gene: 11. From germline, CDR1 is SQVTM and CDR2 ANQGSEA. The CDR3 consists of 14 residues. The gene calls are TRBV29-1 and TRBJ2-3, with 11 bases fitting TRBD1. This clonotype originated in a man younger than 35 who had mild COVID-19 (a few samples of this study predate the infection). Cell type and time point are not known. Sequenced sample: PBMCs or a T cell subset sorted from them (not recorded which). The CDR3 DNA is TGCAGCGCCTTTGGGACAGGGGGAAGCGGTACGCAGTATTTT. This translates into CSAFGTGGSGTQYF.